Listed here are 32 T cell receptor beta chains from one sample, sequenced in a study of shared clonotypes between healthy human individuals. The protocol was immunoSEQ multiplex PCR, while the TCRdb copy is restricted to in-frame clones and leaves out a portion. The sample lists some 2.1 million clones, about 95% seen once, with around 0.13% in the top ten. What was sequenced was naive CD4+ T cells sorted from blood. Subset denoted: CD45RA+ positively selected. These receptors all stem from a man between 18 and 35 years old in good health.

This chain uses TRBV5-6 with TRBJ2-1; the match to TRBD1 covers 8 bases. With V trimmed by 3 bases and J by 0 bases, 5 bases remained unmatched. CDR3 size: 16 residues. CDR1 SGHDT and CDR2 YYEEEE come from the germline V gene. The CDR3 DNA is TGTGCCAGCAGCTGGGACAGGCTGACCTCCTACAATGAGCAGTTCTTC. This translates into CASSWDRLTSYNEQFF.

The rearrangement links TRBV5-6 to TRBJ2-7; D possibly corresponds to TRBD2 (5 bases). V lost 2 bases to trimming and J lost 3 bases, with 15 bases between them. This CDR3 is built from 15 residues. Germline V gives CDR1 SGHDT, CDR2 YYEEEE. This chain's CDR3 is CASSFSRGAIYEQYF. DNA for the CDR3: TGTGCCAGCAGCTTCTCCCGGGGAGCTATCTACGAGCAGTACTTC.

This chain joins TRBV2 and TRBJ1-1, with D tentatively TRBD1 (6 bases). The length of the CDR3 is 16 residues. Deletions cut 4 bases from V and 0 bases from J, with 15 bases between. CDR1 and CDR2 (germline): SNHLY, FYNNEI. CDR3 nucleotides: TGTGCCAGCAGTGGAGGGGGTCTCGCCTTGAACACTGAAGCTTTCTTT. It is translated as CASSGGGLALNTEAFF.

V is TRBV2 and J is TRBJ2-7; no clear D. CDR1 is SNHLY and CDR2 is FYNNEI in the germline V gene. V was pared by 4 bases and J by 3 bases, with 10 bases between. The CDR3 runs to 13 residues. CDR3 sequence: CASSVPRIYEQYF. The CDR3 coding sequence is TGTGCCAGCAGTGTCCCCCGGATCTACGAGCAGTACTTC.

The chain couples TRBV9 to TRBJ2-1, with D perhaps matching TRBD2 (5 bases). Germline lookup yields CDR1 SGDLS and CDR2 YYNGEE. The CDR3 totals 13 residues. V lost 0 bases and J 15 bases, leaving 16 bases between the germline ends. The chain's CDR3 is CASSVEVVGEGFF. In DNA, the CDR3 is TGTGCCAGCAGCGTAGAAGTGGTGGGAGAAGGGTTCTTC.

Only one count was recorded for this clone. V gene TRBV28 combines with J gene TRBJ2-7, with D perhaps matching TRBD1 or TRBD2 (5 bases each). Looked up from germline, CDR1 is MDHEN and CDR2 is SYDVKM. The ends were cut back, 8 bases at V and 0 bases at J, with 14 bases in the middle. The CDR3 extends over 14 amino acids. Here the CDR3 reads CASGSPGTSYEQYF. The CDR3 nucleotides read TGTGCCAGCGGATCCCCCGGGACCTCCTACGAGCAGTACTTC.

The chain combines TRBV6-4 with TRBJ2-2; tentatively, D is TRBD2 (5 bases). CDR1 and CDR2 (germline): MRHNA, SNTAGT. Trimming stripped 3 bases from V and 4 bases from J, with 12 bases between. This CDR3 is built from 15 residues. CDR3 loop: CASSEGGSVTGELFF. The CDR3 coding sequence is TGTGCCAGCAGTGAAGGAGGATCCGTCACCGGGGAGCTGTTTTTT.

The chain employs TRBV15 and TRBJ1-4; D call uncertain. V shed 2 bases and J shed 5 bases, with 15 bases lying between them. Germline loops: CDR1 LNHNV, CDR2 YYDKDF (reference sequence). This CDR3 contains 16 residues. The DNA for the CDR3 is TGTGCCACCAGCAGAACCCGCGGAGAAAGAAATGAAAAACTGTTTTTT. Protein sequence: CATSRTRGERNEKLFF.

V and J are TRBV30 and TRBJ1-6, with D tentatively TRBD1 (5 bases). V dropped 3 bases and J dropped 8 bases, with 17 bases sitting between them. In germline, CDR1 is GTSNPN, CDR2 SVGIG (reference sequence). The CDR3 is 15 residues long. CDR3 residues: CAWRLPNRWDSPLHF. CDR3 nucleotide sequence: TGTGCCTGGAGGCTCCCGAACAGGTGGGATTCACCCCTCCACTTT.

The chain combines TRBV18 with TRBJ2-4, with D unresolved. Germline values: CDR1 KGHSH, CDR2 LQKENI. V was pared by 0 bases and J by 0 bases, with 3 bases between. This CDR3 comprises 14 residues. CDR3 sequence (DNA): TGTGCCAGCTCACCACCGTCAGCCAAAAACATTCAGTACTTC. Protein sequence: CASSPPSAKNIQYF.

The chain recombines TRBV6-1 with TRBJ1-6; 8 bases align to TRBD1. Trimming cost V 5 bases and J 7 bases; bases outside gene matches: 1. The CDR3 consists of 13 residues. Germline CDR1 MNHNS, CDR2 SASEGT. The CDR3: CASSTGGNSPLHF. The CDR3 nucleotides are TGTGCCAGCAGTACAGGGGGGAATTCACCCCTCCACTTT.

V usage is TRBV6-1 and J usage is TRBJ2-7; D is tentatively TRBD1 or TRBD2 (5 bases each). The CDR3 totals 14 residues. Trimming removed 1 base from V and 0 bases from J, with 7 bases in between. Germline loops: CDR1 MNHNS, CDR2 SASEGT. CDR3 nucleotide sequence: TGTGCCAGCAGTGAAGGGGGGAACTCCTACGAGCAGTACTTC. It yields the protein CASSEGGNSYEQYF.

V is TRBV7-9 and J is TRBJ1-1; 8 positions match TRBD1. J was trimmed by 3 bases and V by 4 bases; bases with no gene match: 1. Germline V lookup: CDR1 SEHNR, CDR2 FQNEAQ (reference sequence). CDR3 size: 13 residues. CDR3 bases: TGTGCCAGCAGCTCCAGGGGGCACACTGAAGCTTTCTTT. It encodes CASSSRGHTEAFF.

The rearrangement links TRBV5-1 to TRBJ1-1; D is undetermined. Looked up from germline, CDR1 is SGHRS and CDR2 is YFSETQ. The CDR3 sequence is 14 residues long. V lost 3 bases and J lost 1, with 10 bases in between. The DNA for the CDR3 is TGCGCCAGCAGCTCCCGGTTACAGAACACTGAAGCTTTCTTT. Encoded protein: CASSSRLQNTEAFF. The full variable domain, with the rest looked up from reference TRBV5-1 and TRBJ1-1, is KAGVTQTPRYLIKTRGQQVTLSCSPISGHRSVSWYQQTPGQGLQFLFEYFSETQRNKGNFPGRFSGRQFSNSRSEMNVSTLELGDSALYLCASSSRLQNTEAFFGQGTRLTVV.

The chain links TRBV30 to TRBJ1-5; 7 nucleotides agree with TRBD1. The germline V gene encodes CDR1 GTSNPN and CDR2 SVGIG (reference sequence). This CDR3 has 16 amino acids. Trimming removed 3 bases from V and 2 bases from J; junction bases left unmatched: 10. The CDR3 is CAWSQGDRLGNQPQHF. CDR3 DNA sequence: TGTGCCTGGAGCCAGGGGGACCGGCTGGGCAATCAGCCCCAGCATTTT. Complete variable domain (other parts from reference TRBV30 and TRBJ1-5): SQTIHQWPATLVQPVGSPLSLECTVEGTSNPNLYWYRQAAGRGLQLLFYSVGIGQISSEVPQNLSASRPQDRQFILSSKKLLLSDSGFYLCAWSQGDRLGNQPQHFGDGTRLSIL.

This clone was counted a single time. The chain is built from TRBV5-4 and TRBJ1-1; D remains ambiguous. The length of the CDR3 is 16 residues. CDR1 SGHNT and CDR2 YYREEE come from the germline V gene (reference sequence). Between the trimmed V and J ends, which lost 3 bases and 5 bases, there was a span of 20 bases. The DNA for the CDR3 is TGTGCCAGCAGCTCGGGAACCGGCCCTGGGTATACTGAAGCTTTCTTT. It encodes CASSSGTGPGYTEAFF.

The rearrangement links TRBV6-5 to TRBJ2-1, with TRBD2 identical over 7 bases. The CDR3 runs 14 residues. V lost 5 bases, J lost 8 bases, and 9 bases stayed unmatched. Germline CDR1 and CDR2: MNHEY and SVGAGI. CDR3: CASSRGLPVDEQFF. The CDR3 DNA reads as TGTGCCAGCAGTCGGGGACTACCCGTCGATGAGCAGTTCTTC.

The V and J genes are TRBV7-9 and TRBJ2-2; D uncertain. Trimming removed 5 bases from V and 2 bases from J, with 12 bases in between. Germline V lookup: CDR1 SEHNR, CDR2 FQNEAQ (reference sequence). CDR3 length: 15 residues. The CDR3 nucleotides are TGTGCCAGCAGCGAACGCAGGATAAACACCGGGGAGCTGTTTTTT. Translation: CASSERRINTGELFF.

CDR3 DNA sequence: TGTGCCAGTAGTCCCCGGGGGGGAGCCTACGAGCAGTACTTC. Amino acids: CASSPRGGAYEQYF. The genes are TRBV19 and TRBJ2-7; the match to TRBD2 covers 8 bases. V lost 5 bases, J lost 2 bases, and 5 bases stayed unmatched. This CDR3 spans 14 amino acids. CDR1 is LNHDA, CDR2 SQIVND, per germline (reference sequence). The whole variable domain, filled in from reference TRBV19 and TRBJ2-7, reads DGGITQSPKYLFRKEGQNVTLSCEQNLNHDAMYWYRQDPGQGLRLIYYSQIVNDFQKGDIAEGYSVSREKKESFPLTVTSAQKNPTAFYLCASSPRGGAYEQYFGPGTRLTVT.

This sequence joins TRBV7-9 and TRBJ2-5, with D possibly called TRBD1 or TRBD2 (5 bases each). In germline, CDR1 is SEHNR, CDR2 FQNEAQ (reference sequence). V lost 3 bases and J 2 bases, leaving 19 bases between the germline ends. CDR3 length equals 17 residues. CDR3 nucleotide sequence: TGTGCCAGCAGCTTGGGGAGAAAGGAAGGGGTTCAAGAGACCCAGTACTTC. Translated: CASSLGRKEGVQETQYF.

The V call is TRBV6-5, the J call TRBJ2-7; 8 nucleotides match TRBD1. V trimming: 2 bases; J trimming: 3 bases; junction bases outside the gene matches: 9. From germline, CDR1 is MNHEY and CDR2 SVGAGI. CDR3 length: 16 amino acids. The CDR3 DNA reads TGTGCCAGCAGTTACCTCGGACAGGGTGGAAACTACGAGCAGTACTTC. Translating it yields CASSYLGQGGNYEQYF.

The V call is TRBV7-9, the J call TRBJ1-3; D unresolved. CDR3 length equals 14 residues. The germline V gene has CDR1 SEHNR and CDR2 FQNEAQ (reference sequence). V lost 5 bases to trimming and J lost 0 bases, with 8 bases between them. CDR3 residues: CASSRSSSGNTIYF. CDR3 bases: TGTGCCAGCAGCCGATCATCCTCTGGAAACACCATATATTTT.

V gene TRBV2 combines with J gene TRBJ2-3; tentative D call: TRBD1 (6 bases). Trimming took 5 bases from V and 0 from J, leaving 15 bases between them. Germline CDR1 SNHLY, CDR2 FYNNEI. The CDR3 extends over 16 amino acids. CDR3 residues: CASSQYGQLSTDTQYF. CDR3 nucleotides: TGTGCCAGCAGTCAATATGGACAGCTCAGCACAGATACGCAGTATTTT.

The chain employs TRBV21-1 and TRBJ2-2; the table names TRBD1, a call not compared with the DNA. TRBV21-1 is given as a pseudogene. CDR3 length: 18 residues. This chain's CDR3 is CASSVRDRGSANTGELFF. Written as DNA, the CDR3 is TGTGCCAGCAGCGTCCGGGACAGGGGGAGCGCGAACACCGGGGAGCTGTTTTTT.

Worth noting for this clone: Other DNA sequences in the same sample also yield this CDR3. The CDR3 nucleotides are TGTGCCAGCTCACCCGGTAGCAATCAGCCCCAGCATTTT. It specifies CASSPGSNQPQHF. The chain joins TRBV18 to TRBJ1-5, with D hard to call. Germline V lookup: CDR1 KGHSH, CDR2 LQKENI. The ends were cut back, 3 bases at V and 0 bases at J, with 3 bases in the middle. The CDR3 contains 13 residues.

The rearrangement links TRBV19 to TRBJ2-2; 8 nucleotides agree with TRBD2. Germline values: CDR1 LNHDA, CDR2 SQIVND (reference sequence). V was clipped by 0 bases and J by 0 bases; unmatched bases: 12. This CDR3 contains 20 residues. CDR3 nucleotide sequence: TGTGCCAGTAGTATAGATCTTTGGCTAGCGGGTATTGCGAACACCGGGGAGCTGTTTTTT. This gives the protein CASSIDLWLAGIANTGELFF. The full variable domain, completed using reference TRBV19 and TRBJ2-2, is DGGITQSPKYLFRKEGQNVTLSCEQNLNHDAMYWYRQDPGQGLRLIYYSQIVNDFQKGDIAEGYSVSREKKESFPLTVTSAQKNPTAFYLCASSIDLWLAGIANTGELFFGEGSRLTVL.

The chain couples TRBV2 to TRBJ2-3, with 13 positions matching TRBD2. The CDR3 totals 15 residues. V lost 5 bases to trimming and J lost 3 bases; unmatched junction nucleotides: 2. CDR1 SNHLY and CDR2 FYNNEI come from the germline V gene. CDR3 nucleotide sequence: TGTGCCAGCAGTAAGACTAGCGGGAGGACAGATACGCAGTATTTT. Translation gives CASSKTSGRTDTQYF.

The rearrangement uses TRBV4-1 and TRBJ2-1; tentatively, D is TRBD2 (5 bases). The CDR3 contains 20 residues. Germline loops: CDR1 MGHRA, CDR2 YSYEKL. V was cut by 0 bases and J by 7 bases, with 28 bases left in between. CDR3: CASSQDIIRSEGYGRNEQFF. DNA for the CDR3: TGCGCCAGCAGCCAAGATATAATCCGGTCAGAGGGATATGGTAGGAATGAGCAGTTCTTC.

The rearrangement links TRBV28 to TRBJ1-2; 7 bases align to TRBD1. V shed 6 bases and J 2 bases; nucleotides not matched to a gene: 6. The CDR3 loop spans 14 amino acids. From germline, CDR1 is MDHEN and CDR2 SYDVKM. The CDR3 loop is CASRDPGQNYGYTF. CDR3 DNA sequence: TGTGCCAGCAGGGATCCGGGACAGAACTATGGCTACACCTTC.

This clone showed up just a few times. The CDR3 sequence: CASAIDRGTDTQYF. The CDR3 bases are TGTGCTAGTGCGATAGACAGGGGTACAGATACGCAGTATTTT. This chain uses TRBV12-5 with TRBJ2-3; the match to TRBD1 covers 8 bases. V was pared by 7 bases and J by 3 bases, with 6 bases of the junction left unmatched. CDR1 is LGHNT and CDR2 is FRNRAP in the germline V gene. There are 14 residues in the CDR3. The whole variable domain, filled in from reference TRBV12-5 and TRBJ2-3, reads DARVTQTPRHKVTEMGQEVTMRCQPILGHNTVFWYRQTMMQGLELLAYFRNRAPLDDSGMPKDRFSAEMPDATLATLKIQPSEPRDSAVYFCASAIDRGTDTQYFGPGTRLTVL.

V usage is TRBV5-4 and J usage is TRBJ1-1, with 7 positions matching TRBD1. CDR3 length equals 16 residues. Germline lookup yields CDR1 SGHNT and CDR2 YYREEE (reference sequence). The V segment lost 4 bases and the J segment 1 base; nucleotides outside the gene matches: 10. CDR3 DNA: TGTGCCAGCAGCCCTTTGTCGACAGGGAGGAACACTGAAGCTTTCTTT. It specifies CASSPLSTGRNTEAFF.

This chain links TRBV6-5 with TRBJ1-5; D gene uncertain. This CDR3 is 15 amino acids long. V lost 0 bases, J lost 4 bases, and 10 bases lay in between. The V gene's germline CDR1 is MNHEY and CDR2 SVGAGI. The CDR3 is CASSYSKGQNQPQHF. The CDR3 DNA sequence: TGTGCCAGCAGTTACTCGAAGGGTCAAAATCAGCCCCAGCATTTT.